The 30 T cell receptor beta chains presented below share a single source sample, sequenced in a study of T cell changes during pregnancy in multiple sclerosis. Profiled with immunoSEQ multiplex PCR; TCRdb holds only in-frame clones, not every one. The table records about 69,000 clones, approximately 92% of them present only once. Sequences were derived from peripheral blood, sampled in the third trimester of pregnancy. The receptors stem from a female donor in good health, enrolled as a control in a pregnancy study.

The chain carries TRBV11-2 and TRBJ1-3; no definite D call. The CDR3 extends over 12 amino acids. The germline CDR1 and CDR2 sequences are SGHAT and FQNNGV. V was cut by 5 bases and J by 4 bases, with 6 bases left in between. Here the CDR3 reads CASSLYGNTIYF. CDR3 DNA sequence: TGTGCCAGCAGCCTATACGGAAACACCATATATTTT.

This sequence joins TRBV27 and TRBJ2-7, with D hard to call. Deletions cut 0 bases from V and 0 bases from J, with 9 bases between. This CDR3 has 15 amino acids. The germline V gene encodes CDR1 MNHEY and CDR2 SMNVEV (reference sequence). Written as DNA, the CDR3 is TGTGCCAGCAGTTTATCAGTACGGAGCTCCTACGAGCAGTACTTC. This gives the protein CASSLSVRSSYEQYF.

V and J are TRBV9 and TRBJ2-3; perhaps TRBD1 as D (6 bases). Trimming took 3 bases from V and 4 from J, leaving 12 bases between them. The CDR3 is made up of 14 amino acids. Germline assignment: CDR1 SGDLS and CDR2 YYNGEE. CDR3 coding DNA: TGTGCCAGCAGCGCAGCAGGGGCCCCAGATACGCAGTATTTT. Translated: CASSAAGAPDTQYF.

The rearrangement joins TRBV7-9 to TRBJ2-7, with TRBD2 identical over 8 bases. There are 15 residues in the CDR3. The V segment lost 5 bases and the J segment 0 bases; nucleotides outside the gene matches: 6. Per the germline V gene, CDR1 is SEHNR and CDR2 is FQNEAQ (reference sequence). CDR3 coding DNA: TGTGCCAGCAGCCCAGTCGGGGGGGCCTCCTACGAGCAGTACTTC. Translation: CASSPVGGASYEQYF.

Points on this clone: Within the sample, other DNA sequences also encode this same CDR3. DNA for the CDR3: TGTGCCAGCTCACCGGGAGACGAGCAGTACTTC. Its protein is CASSPGDEQYF. The V gene is TRBV18, the J gene TRBJ2-7; possible D gene TRBD2, 5 bases. The germline V gene has CDR1 KGHSH and CDR2 LQKENI. The CDR3 spans 11 residues. The V end lost 3 bases, the J end lost 5 bases, and 5 bases lay between the germline ends.

This clone appeared a single time. The V call is TRBV28, the J call TRBJ1-2, with 9 bases matching TRBD1. Germline V CDR1 and CDR2: MDHEN, SYDVKM. CDR3 size: 14 residues. The J segment lost 4 bases and the V segment lost 4 bases, leaving 4 bases of the junction unmatched. CDR3 loop: CASSSGQGLYGYTF. The CDR3 nucleotides are TGTGCCAGCAGTTCAGGACAGGGGCTCTATGGCTACACCTTC.

This chain links TRBV7-3 with TRBJ2-1; D is perhaps TRBD2 (5 bases). The CDR3 covers 14 residues. Trimming took 1 base from V and 5 from J, leaving 9 bases between them. Germline CDR1 SGHTA, CDR2 FQGTGA. CDR3 in amino acids: CASSLMGANNEQFF. CDR3 sequence (DNA): TGTGCCAGCAGCTTAATGGGAGCGAACAATGAGCAGTTCTTC.

This clone was recorded only once. This chain connects TRBV4-2 to TRBJ1-1; D is uncertain. V lost 1 base and J 0 bases, leaving 15 bases between the germline ends. CDR1 LGHNA and CDR2 YNFKEQ come from the germline V gene. This CDR3 is 17 amino acids long. The CDR3 DNA reads TGTGCCAGCAGCCAAGGAAGGTGGGCTCCGGTGAACACTGAAGCTTTCTTT. It encodes CASSQGRWAPVNTEAFF.

This sequence joins TRBV2 and TRBJ2-3, with unresolved D. The CDR3 extends over 14 amino acids. V lost 3 bases and J 6 bases, leaving 13 bases between the germline ends. The germline gives CDR1 SNHLY, CDR2 FYNNEI. The CDR3 DNA reads as TGTGCCAGCAGTGACACCACCCAGGCGGATACGCAGTATTTT. Translation gives CASSDTTQADTQYF.

The V gene is TRBV19, the J gene TRBJ2-6, with 7 bases fitting TRBD1. With V trimmed by 10 bases and J by 3 bases, 15 bases remained unmatched. This CDR3 comprises 17 residues. Per the germline V gene, CDR1 is LNHDA and CDR2 is SQIVND (reference sequence). This CDR3 reads CANRTGFTTLGANVLTF. CDR3 in DNA: TGTGCCAATCGGACAGGTTTTACAACGCTTGGGGCCAACGTCCTGACTTTC.

The CDR3 loop reads CASSHNGATSGTPYNEQFF. Written as DNA, the CDR3 is TGTGCCAGCAGCCATAATGGGGCCACTAGCGGGACCCCCTACAATGAGCAGTTCTTC. This rearrangement joins TRBV7-9 to TRBJ2-1; the match to TRBD2 covers 10 bases. Germline lookup yields CDR1 SEHNR and CDR2 FQNEAQ (reference sequence). With V trimmed by 5 bases and J by 2 bases, 15 bases remained unmatched. The CDR3 sequence is 19 residues long.

This CDR3 reads CASSLSTSGGAGDTQYF. In DNA, the CDR3 is TGTGCCAGCAGTTTATCAACCAGCGGGGGGGCGGGGGATACGCAGTATTTT. The chain recombines TRBV27 with TRBJ2-3; 10 bases fit TRBD2. The CDR3 has 17 amino acids. The ends lost 0 bases at V and 6 bases at J; junction bases unmatched: 9. Germline lookup yields CDR1 MNHEY and CDR2 SMNVEV (reference sequence).

This chain links TRBV18 with TRBJ2-1, with TRBD1 matching over 7 bases. This CDR3 contains 16 residues. Germline V gene lookup returns CDR1 KGHSH and CDR2 LQKENI. Trimming removed 2 bases from V and 8 bases from J; junction bases left unmatched: 12. The CDR3 reads CASSPGRQGPTDEQFF. The DNA for the CDR3 is TGTGCCAGCTCACCAGGCCGACAGGGCCCCACCGATGAGCAGTTCTTC.

The genes are TRBV19 and TRBJ2-1, with 7 bases lining up with TRBD2. J lost 2 bases, V lost 7 bases, and 5 bases had no gene match. The germline V gene has CDR1 LNHDA and CDR2 SQIVND (reference sequence). The CDR3 runs 14 residues. The CDR3 reads CASMGGGPYNEQFF. The CDR3 coding sequence is TGTGCCAGTATGGGGGGGGGACCCTACAATGAGCAGTTCTTC.

This sequence joins TRBV13 and TRBJ2-5; 7 nucleotides match TRBD1. In germline, CDR1 is PRHDT, CDR2 FYEKMQ (reference sequence). The V gene end was trimmed by 5 bases and the J gene end by 4 bases; junction bases not matched to a gene: 22. CDR3 length: 19 residues. The CDR3 protein is CASSLPTGKLDSSGETQYF. The CDR3 bases are TGTGCCAGCAGCCTCCCGACAGGGAAACTCGACTCCTCAGGAGAGACCCAGTACTTC.

The CDR3 DNA follows: TGTGCCACCAGCGTCGGGACAGGGGGACTTTATGGCTACACCTTC. Protein product: CATSVGTGGLYGYTF. The chain uses TRBV15 and TRBJ1-2, with 11 bases aligning to TRBD1. Germline V gives CDR1 LNHNV, CDR2 YYDKDF (reference sequence). The CDR3 sequence is 15 residues long. V dropped 5 bases and J dropped 5; count of bases not matched to a gene: 7.

The chain carries TRBV6-1 and TRBJ2-2; D is unresolved. The germline V gene encodes CDR1 MNHNS and CDR2 SASEGT. Trimming shortened V by 8 bases and J by 0 bases, and 7 bases separated the two germline ends. This CDR3 comprises 13 residues. Here the CDR3 reads CASGKPNTGELFF. The CDR3 DNA is TGTGCCAGCGGTAAGCCGAACACCGGGGAGCTGTTTTTT.

This clone was detected once. V and J are TRBV5-1 and TRBJ2-2, with D hard to call. Germline CDR1 SGHRS, CDR2 YFSETQ. V was cut by 0 bases and J by 1 base, with 7 bases left in between. CDR3 length: 15 residues. For the CDR3, the DNA is TGCGCCAGCAGCTTGGGACACCAGAACACCGGGGAGCTGTTTTTT. Its protein product is CASSLGHQNTGELFF.

In this sample, this clone turned up once. The genes are TRBV27 and TRBJ2-2; 9 positions match TRBD2. Germline CDR1 MNHEY, CDR2 SMNVEV (reference sequence). V shed 0 bases, J shed 5 bases, and the junction held 7 bases outside the gene matches. CDR3 length: 17 residues. Written as DNA, the CDR3 is TGTGCCAGCAGTTTATCCCCAGCGGGAGGAAATACCGGGGAGCTGTTTTTT. Its protein is CASSLSPAGGNTGELFF.

DNA for the CDR3: TGTGCCAGCAGCCCCCCGGTTGTGGACGAGCAGTACTTC. Translation: CASSPPVVDEQYF. The chain carries TRBV7-2 and TRBJ2-7; D is uncertain. In germline, CDR1 is SGHTA, CDR2 FQGNSA. V shed 5 bases and J shed 5 bases, with 13 bases lying between them. This CDR3 has 13 amino acids.

This clone was recorded only once. V and J are TRBV19 and TRBJ2-3, with 7 bases fitting TRBD2. Germline-derived CDR1 and CDR2 are LNHDA and SQIVND (reference sequence). The CDR3 is made up of 14 amino acids. The trim removed 7 bases at V and 0 bases at J, leaving 4 bases unmatched. CDR3 region: CASMERGSTDTQYF. The CDR3 DNA reads as TGTGCCAGTATGGAGCGGGGAAGCACAGATACGCAGTATTTT.

The genes are TRBV19 and TRBJ1-5; TRBD1 might be the D (6 bases). CDR3 length: 14 amino acids. Trimming stripped 3 bases from V and 4 bases from J, with 10 bases between. Per the germline V gene, CDR1 is LNHDA and CDR2 is SQIVND (reference sequence). The CDR3 DNA reads as TGTGCCAGTAGTATCCAGGGGTCTAATCAGCCCCAGCATTTT. It is translated as CASSIQGSNQPQHF.

The chain carries TRBV11-2 and TRBJ2-7; D might be TRBD2 (5 bases). From germline, CDR1 is SGHAT and CDR2 FQNNGV. V was cut by 5 bases and J by 5 bases, with 25 bases left in between. CDR3 length: 17 amino acids. The CDR3 loop is CASSPLMGGRRPHEQYF. The CDR3 DNA follows: TGTGCCAGCAGCCCTCTCATGGGCGGTAGGAGGCCTCACGAGCAGTACTTC.

The chain uses TRBV25-1 and TRBJ2-3; TRBD1 aligns across 8 bases. J was trimmed by 2 bases and V by 6 bases; bases with no gene match: 7. The CDR3 length is 15 residues. Germline CDR1 is MGHDK and CDR2 is SYGVNS. The CDR3 DNA sequence: TGTGCCAGCAGCGCCGACAGGGGTATCACAGATACGCAGTATTTT. This codes for CASSADRGITDTQYF.

V gene TRBV6-6 combines with J gene TRBJ1-1, with a tentative D call TRBD1 (5 bases). CDR3 length equals 13 residues. Per germline, CDR1 MNHNY and CDR2 SVGAGI (reference sequence). V lost 8 bases, J lost 5 bases, and 15 bases lay in between. The CDR3 reads CASGAGGRTEAFF. The CDR3 nucleotides read TGTGCCAGCGGGGCGGGGGGGAGGACTGAAGCTTTCTTT.

V usage is TRBV19 and J usage is TRBJ1-1; no definite D call. The CDR3 loop spans 12 amino acids. Germline CDR1 is LNHDA and CDR2 is SQIVND (reference sequence). Between the trimmed V and J ends, which lost 7 bases and 6 bases, there was a span of 12 bases. CDR3 protein: CASIKGSAEAFF. DNA for the CDR3: TGTGCCAGTATAAAGGGTAGCGCTGAAGCTTTCTTT.

This clone was seen a handful of times. The J gene is TRBJ1-1, the V gene TRBV30; 7 positions agree with TRBD1. Losses at the gene ends were 1 base for V and 5 bases for J; bases not matched to a gene: 4. CDR3 length equals 13 residues. Germline V lookup: CDR1 GTSNPN, CDR2 SVGIG (reference sequence). CDR3 region: CAWSGQGITEAFF. DNA for the CDR3: TGTGCCTGGAGTGGACAGGGTATAACTGAAGCTTTCTTT.

The chain employs TRBV18 and TRBJ2-7, with D perhaps TRBD1 (7 bases). Trimming cost V 4 bases and J 0 bases, with 22 bases left between them. The length of the CDR3 is 18 residues. Germline V lookup: CDR1 KGHSH, CDR2 LQKENI. The CDR3 DNA follows: TGTGCCAGCTCACTTACCAATCCCTGGGGGGACAGCTCCTACGAGCAGTACTTC. Its protein is CASSLTNPWGDSSYEQYF.

This clone has a handful of counts. In DNA, the CDR3 is TGTGCCAGCAGCTTAGATCTTGCCGGCTGGAGCTCCTACGAGCAGTACTTC. It is translated as CASSLDLAGWSSYEQYF. The V call is TRBV11-2, the J call TRBJ2-7; no firm D call. V was pared by 0 bases and J by 0 bases, with 15 bases between. Germline CDR1 reads SGHAT; CDR2 reads FQNNGV. The CDR3 runs to 17 residues.

This rearrangement joins TRBV4-2 to TRBJ2-1; 14 nucleotides align to TRBD2. V shed 0 bases and J 7 bases; nucleotides not matched to a gene: 8. Germline V gene lookup returns CDR1 LGHNA and CDR2 YNFKEQ. CDR3 length: 18 residues. For the CDR3, the DNA is TGTGCCAGCAGCCAAGATGGGACTAGCGGGAGTATGTGGAATGAGCAGTTCTTC. It is translated as CASSQDGTSGSMWNEQFF.